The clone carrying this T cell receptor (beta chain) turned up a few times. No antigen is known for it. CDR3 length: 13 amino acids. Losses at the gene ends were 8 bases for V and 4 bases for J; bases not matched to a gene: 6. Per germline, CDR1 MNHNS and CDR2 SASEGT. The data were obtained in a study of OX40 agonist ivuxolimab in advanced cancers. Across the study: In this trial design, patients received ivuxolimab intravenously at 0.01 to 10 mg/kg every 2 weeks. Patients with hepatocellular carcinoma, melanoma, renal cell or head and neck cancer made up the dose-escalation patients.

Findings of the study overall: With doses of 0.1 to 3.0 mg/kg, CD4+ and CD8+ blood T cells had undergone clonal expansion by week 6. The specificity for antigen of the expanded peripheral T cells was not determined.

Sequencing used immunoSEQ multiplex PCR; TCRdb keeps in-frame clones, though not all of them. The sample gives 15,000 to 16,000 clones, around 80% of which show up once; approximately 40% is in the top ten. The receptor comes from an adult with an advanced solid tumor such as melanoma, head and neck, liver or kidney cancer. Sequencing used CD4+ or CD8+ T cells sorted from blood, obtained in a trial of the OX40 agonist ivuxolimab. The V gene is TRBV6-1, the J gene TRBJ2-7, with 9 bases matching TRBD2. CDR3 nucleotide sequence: TGTGCCAGCCTAGCGGGGAGTCATTACGAGCAGTACTTC. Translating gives CASLAGSHYEQYF.